A single T cell receptor beta chain is shown here with its context. In germline, CDR1 is SEHNR, CDR2 FQNEAQ (reference sequence). This CDR3 region has 17 residues. The ends lost 4 bases at V and 6 bases at J; junction bases unmatched: 14. This specimen comes from a study of blood T cell repertoires in COVID-19. Study-wide background: In each case, the material was cDNA or gDNA derived from T cells, B-cell-depleted T cells, or PBMCs.

Assay used: immunoSEQ multiplex PCR; TCRdb lists only in-frame clones, some missing. The sample lists 250,000 to 350,000 clones; over 75% were seen once. Resolution of symptoms, clearance, or two negative PCRs was present in recovered Cohort 3 donors. The genes are TRBV7-9 and TRBJ2-1; 8 bases are a match to TRBD1. What was sequenced was PBMCs or T cells enriched from blood (not recorded which). The TCR comes from a woman aged 25 to 39 who had recovered from COVID-19. CDR3 in amino acids: CASSSLQGERIGNEQFF. CDR3 nucleotide sequence: TGTGCCAGCAGCTCCTTACAGGGGGAGCGGATCGGCAATGAGCAGTTCTTC. Using reference TRBV7-9 and TRBJ2-1 for the parts outside the CDR3, the full variable domain is DTGVSQNPRHKITKRGQNVTFRCDPISEHNRLYWYRQTLGQGPEFLTYFQNEAQLEKSRLLSDRFSAERPKGSFSTLEIQRTEQGDSAMYLCASSSLQGERIGNEQFFGPGTRLTVL.